These T cell receptor beta chains were read from a single sample in a study of cytomegalovirus exposure and HLA in healthy donors. Repertoires were generated with immunoSEQ multiplex PCR, while TCRdb's copy carries only in-frame clones and drops some. The profile covers over 150,000 clones, with 65% to 70% appearing a single time and 4.5% taken by the ten largest. Sequencing input: PBMCs. The receptor source for this set is a young woman in good health and CMV-seropositive. CDR3s include the opening cysteine and the closing phenylalanine or tryptophan. A D gene is named only where the DNA matches it firmly. Rows give clone size only sometimes, using once, few, many, or a class for an expanded clone.

clone size: -; CDR3 length: 16; J gene: TRBJ2-3; D gene: TRBD2; V gene: TRBV6-4; CDR3 DNA: TGTGCCAGCAGTGACTCTCTAGCGGGGTGGGGGGATACGCAGTATTTT; CDR3 protein: CASSDSLAGWGDTQYF
clone size: -; CDR3 length: 15; J gene: TRBJ1-1; D gene: -; V gene: TRBV4-1; CDR3 DNA: TGCGCCAGCAAAAAGGAGGGATCCTGGAGCACTGAAGCTTTCTTT; CDR3 protein: CASKKEGSWSTEAFF
clone size: -; CDR3 length: 12; J gene: TRBJ2-1; D gene: -; V gene: TRBV5-1; CDR3 DNA: TGCGCCAGCAGCTTGGTAGGGGGAGAGCAGTTCTTC; CDR3 protein: CASSLVGGEQFF
clone size: few; CDR3 length: 15; J gene: TRBJ2-7; D gene: TRBD1; V gene: TRBV7-8; CDR3 DNA: TGTGCCAGCAGCTTACACCGACAGGGGGCTAAGGAGCAGTACTTC; CDR3 protein: CASSLHRQGAKEQYF
clone size: -; CDR3 length: 13; J gene: TRBJ2-5; D gene: -; V gene: TRBV7-9; CDR3 DNA: TGTGCCAGCAGCTTACAGGGAAGAGAGACCCAGTACTTC; CDR3 protein: CASSLQGRETQYF
clone size: -; CDR3 length: 15; J gene: TRBJ1-1; D gene: -; V gene: TRBV11-2; CDR3 DNA: TGTGCCAGCAGCTCAGCCGGGGAGGCGAACACTGAAGCTTTCTTT; CDR3 protein: CASSSAGEANTEAFF
clone size: -; CDR3 length: 15; J gene: TRBJ2-1; D gene: TRBD2; V gene: TRBV15; CDR3 DNA: TGTGCCACCAGCGTACTAGCGGGAGCCTACAATGAGCAGTTCTTC; CDR3 protein: CATSVLAGAYNEQFF
clone size: -; CDR3 length: 15; J gene: TRBJ2-5; D gene: TRBD2; V gene: TRBV7-8; CDR3 DNA: TGTGCCAGCAGCTTATCATGGGGGAGGGGAGAGACCCAGTACTTC; CDR3 protein: CASSLSWGRGETQYF
clone size: -; CDR3 length: 11; J gene: TRBJ2-7; D gene: -; V gene: TRBV5-1; CDR3 DNA: TGCGCCAGCAGCCGCCATAGCGAGCAGTACTTC; CDR3 protein: CASSRHSEQYF
clone size: -; CDR3 length: 17; J gene: TRBJ2-7; D gene: -; V gene: TRBV30; CDR3 DNA: TGTGCCTGGAGTGTAGGCTCCGACAGGCCGAGCTCCTACGAGCAGTACTTC; CDR3 protein: CAWSVGSDRPSSYEQYF
clone size: few; CDR3 length: 15; J gene: TRBJ2-1; D gene: TRBD1; V gene: TRBV5-6; CDR3 DNA: TGTGCCAGCAGCTCGAGAGGGACAGGATACAATGAGCAGTTCTTC; CDR3 protein: CASSSRGTGYNEQFF
clone size: few; CDR3 length: 12; J gene: TRBJ2-1; D gene: -; V gene: TRBV19; CDR3 DNA: TGTGCCAGTGGGCTCCGACCCAATGAGCAGTTCTTC; CDR3 protein: CASGLRPNEQFF
clone size: -; CDR3 length: 14; J gene: TRBJ1-4; D gene: -; V gene: TRBV7-2; CDR3 DNA: TGTGCCAGCAGCCTGGGCGCCGGTAATGAAAAACTGTTTTTT; CDR3 protein: CASSLGAGNEKLFF
clone size: -; CDR3 length: 14; J gene: TRBJ2-1; D gene: -; V gene: TRBV5-4; CDR3 DNA: TGTGCCAGCAGCTTGGGGGGGCTTAGCAATGAGCAGTTCTTC; CDR3 protein: CASSLGGLSNEQFF
clone size: -; CDR3 length: 15; J gene: TRBJ2-7; D gene: -; V gene: TRBV30; CDR3 DNA: TGTGCCTGGAGTCCTCTAGAGGGTCGTTTTTGGGAGCAGTACTTC; CDR3 protein: CAWSPLEGRFWEQYF
clone size: -; CDR3 length: 15; J gene: TRBJ1-6; D gene: TRBD1; V gene: TRBV6-1; CDR3 DNA: TGTGCCAGCAGTTTTAGGACAGGGAAAAATTCACCCCTCCACTTT; CDR3 protein: CASSFRTGKNSPLHF
clone size: -; CDR3 length: 12; J gene: TRBJ2-1; D gene: -; V gene: TRBV6-6; CDR3 DNA: TGTGCCAGCGCTCGGCTTGGGCATGAGCAGTTCTTC; CDR3 protein: CASARLGHEQFF
clone size: few; CDR3 length: 16; J gene: TRBJ1-2; D gene: TRBD1; V gene: TRBV4-3; CDR3 DNA: TGCGCCAGCAGCCAAAGCGGACAGGGGAGCGGCTATGGCTACACCTTC; CDR3 protein: CASSQSGQGSGYGYTF
clone size: -; CDR3 length: 17; J gene: TRBJ2-7; D gene: TRBD1; V gene: TRBV5-1; CDR3 DNA: TGCGCCACCGCAAGTGGGGGACAGGGGTCGATAGCCTACGAGCAGTACTTC; CDR3 protein: CATASGGQGSIAYEQYF
clone size: -; CDR3 length: 15; J gene: TRBJ2-1; D gene: TRBD2; V gene: TRBV19; CDR3 DNA: TGTGCCAGTAGTATAACTAGCGGGAAGTACAATGAGCAGTTCTTC; CDR3 protein: CASSITSGKYNEQFF
clone size: -; CDR3 length: 15; J gene: TRBJ2-1; D gene: TRBD1; V gene: TRBV28; CDR3 DNA: TGTGCCAGCAGTTTAGGAGGACAGGGGTCTCGCGAGCAGTTCTTC; CDR3 protein: CASSLGGQGSREQFF
clone size: -; CDR3 length: 16; J gene: TRBJ2-3; D gene: -; V gene: TRBV7-2; CDR3 DNA: TGTGCCAGCAGCTCCCACCTTCGGGGGAGCACAGATACGCAGTATTTT; CDR3 protein: CASSSHLRGSTDTQYF
clone size: -; CDR3 length: 14; J gene: TRBJ1-6; D gene: TRBD1; V gene: TRBV27; CDR3 DNA: TGTGCCAGCTCTAGGGACAGCTATAATTCACCCCTCCACTTT; CDR3 protein: CASSRDSYNSPLHF
clone size: once; CDR3 length: 14; J gene: TRBJ2-3; D gene: TRBD1; V gene: TRBV9; CDR3 DNA: TGTGCCAGCAGCGTTGGACAGGGCACAGATACGCAGTATTTT; CDR3 protein: CASSVGQGTDTQYF
clone size: -; CDR3 length: 16; J gene: TRBJ2-5; D gene: -; V gene: TRBV7-2; CDR3 DNA: TGTGCCAGCAGCTCCTTAAGCGTTGGGGGCCACAGGACCCAGTACTTC; CDR3 protein: CASSSLSVGGHRTQYF
clone size: -; CDR3 length: 15; J gene: TRBJ2-3; D gene: TRBD2; V gene: TRBV6-5; CDR3 DNA: TGTGCCAGCAGTACGACTAGCGGGCGCACAGATACGCAGTATTTT; CDR3 protein: CASSTTSGRTDTQYF
clone size: -; CDR3 length: 16; J gene: TRBJ1-3; D gene: TRBD1; V gene: TRBV5-6; CDR3 DNA: TGTGCCAGCAGCTTAGCTTTGACAGGGGCTGGAAACACCATATATTTT; CDR3 protein: CASSLALTGAGNTIYF
clone size: -; CDR3 length: 16; J gene: TRBJ2-7; D gene: TRBD1; V gene: TRBV18; CDR3 DNA: TGTGCCAGCTCACCACGGACAGGGGTAAACTCCTACGAGCAGTACTTC; CDR3 protein: CASSPRTGVNSYEQYF
clone size: -; CDR3 length: 13; J gene: TRBJ2-7; D gene: TRBD1; V gene: TRBV27; CDR3 DNA: TGTGCCAGCATTCGGACAGGTGGCTACGAGCAGTACTTC; CDR3 protein: CASIRTGGYEQYF
clone size: -; CDR3 length: 14; J gene: TRBJ2-7; D gene: -; V gene: TRBV30; CDR3 DNA: TGTGCCTGGAGTGTAGTAACCGTCGTTAGCGAGCAGTACTTC; CDR3 protein: CAWSVVTVVSEQYF